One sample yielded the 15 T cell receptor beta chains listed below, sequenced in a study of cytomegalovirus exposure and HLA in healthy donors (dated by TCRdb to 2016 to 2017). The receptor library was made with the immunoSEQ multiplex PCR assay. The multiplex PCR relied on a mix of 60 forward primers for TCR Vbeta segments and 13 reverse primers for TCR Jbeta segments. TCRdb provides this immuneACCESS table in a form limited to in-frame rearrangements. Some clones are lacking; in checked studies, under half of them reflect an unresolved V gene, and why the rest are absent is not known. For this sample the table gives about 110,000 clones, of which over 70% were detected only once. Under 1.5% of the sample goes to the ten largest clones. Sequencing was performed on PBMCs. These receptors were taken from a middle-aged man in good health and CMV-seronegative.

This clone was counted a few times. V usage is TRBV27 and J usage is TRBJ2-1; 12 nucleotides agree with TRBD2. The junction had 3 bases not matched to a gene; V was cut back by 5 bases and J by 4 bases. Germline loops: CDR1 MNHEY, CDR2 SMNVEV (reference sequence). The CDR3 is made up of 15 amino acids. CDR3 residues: CASSPLAGGYNEQFF. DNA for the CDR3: TGTGCCAGCAGTCCACTAGCGGGGGGATACAATGAGCAGTTCTTC.

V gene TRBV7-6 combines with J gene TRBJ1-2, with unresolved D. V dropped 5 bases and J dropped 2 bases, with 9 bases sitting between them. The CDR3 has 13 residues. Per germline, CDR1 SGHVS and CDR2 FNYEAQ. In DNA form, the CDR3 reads TGTGCCAGCAGCGCGACTGAAAACTATGGCTACACCTTC. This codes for CASSATENYGYTF.

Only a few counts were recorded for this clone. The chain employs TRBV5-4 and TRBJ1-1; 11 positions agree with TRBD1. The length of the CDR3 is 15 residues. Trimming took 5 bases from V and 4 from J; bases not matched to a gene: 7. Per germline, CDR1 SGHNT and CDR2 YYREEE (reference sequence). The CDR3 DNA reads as TGTGCCAGCAGTAAGGACAGGGGGCTTGGCACTGAAGCTTTCTTT. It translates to CASSKDRGLGTEAFF. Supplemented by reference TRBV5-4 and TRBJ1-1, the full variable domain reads ETGVTQSPTHLIKTRGQQVTLRCSSQSGHNTVSWYQQALGQGPQFIFQYYREEENGRGNFPPRFSGLQFPNYSSELNVNALELDDSALYLCASSKDRGLGTEAFFGQGTRLTVV.

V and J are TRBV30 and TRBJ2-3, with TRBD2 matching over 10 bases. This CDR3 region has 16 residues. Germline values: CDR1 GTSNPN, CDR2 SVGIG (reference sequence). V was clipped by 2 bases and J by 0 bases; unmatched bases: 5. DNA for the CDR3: TGTGCCTGGAGTAAGCGGGAGGGGAAGAGCACAGATACGCAGTATTTT. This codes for CAWSKREGKSTDTQYF.

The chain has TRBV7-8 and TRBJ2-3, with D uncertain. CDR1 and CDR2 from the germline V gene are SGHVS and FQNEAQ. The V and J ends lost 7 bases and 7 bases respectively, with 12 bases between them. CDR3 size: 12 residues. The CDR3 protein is CASTPGRYTQYF. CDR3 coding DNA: TGTGCCAGCACCCCAGGCCGGTATACGCAGTATTTT. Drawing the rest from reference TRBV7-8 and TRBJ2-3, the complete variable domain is GAGVSQSPRYKVAKRGQDVALRCDPISGHVSLFWYQQALGQGPEFLTYFQNEAQLDKSGLPSDRFFAERPEGSVSTLKIQRTQQEDSAVYLCASTPGRYTQYFGPGTRLTVL.

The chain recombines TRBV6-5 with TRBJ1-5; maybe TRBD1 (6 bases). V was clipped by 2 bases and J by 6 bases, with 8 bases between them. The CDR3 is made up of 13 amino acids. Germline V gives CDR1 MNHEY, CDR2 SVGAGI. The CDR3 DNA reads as TGTGCCAGCAGTTACGTCAGGGGTCAGCCCCAGCATTTT. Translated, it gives CASSYVRGQPQHF.

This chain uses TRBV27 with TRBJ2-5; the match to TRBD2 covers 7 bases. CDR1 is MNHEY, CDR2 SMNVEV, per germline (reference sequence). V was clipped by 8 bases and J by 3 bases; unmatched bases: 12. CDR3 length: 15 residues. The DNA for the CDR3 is TGTGCCAGCTGGGGAGGAGCGGGGCTCGAAGAGACCCAGTACTTC. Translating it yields CASWGGAGLEETQYF.

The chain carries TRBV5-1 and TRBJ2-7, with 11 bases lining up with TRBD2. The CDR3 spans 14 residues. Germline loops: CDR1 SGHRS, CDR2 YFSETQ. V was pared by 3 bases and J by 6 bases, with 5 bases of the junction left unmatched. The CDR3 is CASSSTGTSGEQYF. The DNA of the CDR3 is TGCGCCAGCAGCTCGACCGGGACTAGCGGCGAGCAGTACTTC.

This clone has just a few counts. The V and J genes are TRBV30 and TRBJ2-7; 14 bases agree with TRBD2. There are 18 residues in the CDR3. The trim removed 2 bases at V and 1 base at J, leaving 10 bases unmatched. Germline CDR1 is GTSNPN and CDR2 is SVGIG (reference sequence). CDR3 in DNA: TGTGCCTGGAGTAGACGGGGACTAGCGGGAGTGGGATCCTACGAGCAGTACTTC. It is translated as CAWSRRGLAGVGSYEQYF.

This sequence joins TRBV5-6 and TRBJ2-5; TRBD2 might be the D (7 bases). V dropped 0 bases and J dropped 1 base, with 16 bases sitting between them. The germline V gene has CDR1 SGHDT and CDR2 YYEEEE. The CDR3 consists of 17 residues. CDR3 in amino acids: CASSLALGGPLQETQYF. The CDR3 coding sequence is TGTGCCAGCAGCTTGGCCTTGGGGGGGCCGCTCCAAGAGACCCAGTACTTC.

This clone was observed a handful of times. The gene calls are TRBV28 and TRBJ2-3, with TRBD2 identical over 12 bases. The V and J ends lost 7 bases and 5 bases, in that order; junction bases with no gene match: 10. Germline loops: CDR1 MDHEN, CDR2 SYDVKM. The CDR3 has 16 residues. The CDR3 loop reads CASNQRLAGAGDTQYF. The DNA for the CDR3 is TGTGCCAGCAACCAACGACTAGCGGGGGCGGGAGATACGCAGTATTTT. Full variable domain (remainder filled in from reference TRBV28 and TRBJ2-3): DVKVTQSSRYLVKRTGEKVFLECVQDMDHENMFWYRQDPGLGLRLIYFSYDVKMKEKGDIPEGYSVSREKKERFSLILESASTNQTSMYLCASNQRLAGAGDTQYFGPGTRLTVL.

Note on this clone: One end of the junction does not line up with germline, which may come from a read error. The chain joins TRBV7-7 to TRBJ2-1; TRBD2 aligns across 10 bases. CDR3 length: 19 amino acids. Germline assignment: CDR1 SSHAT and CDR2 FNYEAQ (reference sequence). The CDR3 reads CASSLGPAGGVSSYNEQFF. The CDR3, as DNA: TGTGCTAGCAGCTTAGGTCCAGCGGGGGGGGTGAGCTCCTACAATGAGCAGTTCTTC.

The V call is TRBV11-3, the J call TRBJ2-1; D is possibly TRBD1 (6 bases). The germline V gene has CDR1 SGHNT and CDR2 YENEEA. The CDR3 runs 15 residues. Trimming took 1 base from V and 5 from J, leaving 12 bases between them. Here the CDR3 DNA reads TGTGCCAGCAGCTTAGGACGGACAGAAAACAATGAGCAGTTCTTC. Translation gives CASSLGRTENNEQFF.

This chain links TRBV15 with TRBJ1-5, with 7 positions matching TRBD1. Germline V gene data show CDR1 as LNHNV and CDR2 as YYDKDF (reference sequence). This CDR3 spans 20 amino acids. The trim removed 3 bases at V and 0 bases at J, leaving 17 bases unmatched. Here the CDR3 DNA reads TGTGCCACCAGCAGGGGGAGACAGGGTCCGGACTCCTATAGCAATCAGCCCCAGCATTTT. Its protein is CATSRGRQGPDSYSNQPQHF.

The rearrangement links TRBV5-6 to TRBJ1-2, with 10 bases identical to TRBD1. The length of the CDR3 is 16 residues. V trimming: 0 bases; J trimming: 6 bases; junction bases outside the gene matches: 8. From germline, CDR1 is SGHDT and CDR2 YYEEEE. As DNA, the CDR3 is TGTGCCAGCAGCTTGGAAGTTGGGGACAGGGGCCATGGCTACACCTTC. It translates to CASSLEVGDRGHGYTF.